This TCR beta chain emerged from a study of cytomegalovirus exposure and HLA in healthy donors. Findings and caveats of the study: Researchers catalogued under 200 TCR beta chains as cytomegalovirus-associated. Accounts indicate the classifier identified cytomegalovirus status with strong specificity and sensitivity.

With respect to this clone: Antigen unknown.

CDR3 length: 14 amino acids. V shed 1 base and J shed 4 bases, with 8 bases lying between them. Germline V gene data show CDR1 as LNHNV and CDR2 as YYDKDF (reference sequence). Measured with immunoSEQ multiplex PCR; TCRdb has only the in-frame clones, and not every one. The sample lists over 100,000 clones, roughly 95% occurring once. Sequences were obtained from PBMCs. This receptor was identified in a woman younger than 30 in good health and CMV-seronegative. This sequence joins TRBV15 and TRBJ1-5, with D perhaps matching TRBD1 (5 bases). DNA of the CDR3: TGTGCCACCAGCAGAGGGGGGGGGAATCAGCCCCAGCATTTT. It specifies CATSRGGGNQPQHF.